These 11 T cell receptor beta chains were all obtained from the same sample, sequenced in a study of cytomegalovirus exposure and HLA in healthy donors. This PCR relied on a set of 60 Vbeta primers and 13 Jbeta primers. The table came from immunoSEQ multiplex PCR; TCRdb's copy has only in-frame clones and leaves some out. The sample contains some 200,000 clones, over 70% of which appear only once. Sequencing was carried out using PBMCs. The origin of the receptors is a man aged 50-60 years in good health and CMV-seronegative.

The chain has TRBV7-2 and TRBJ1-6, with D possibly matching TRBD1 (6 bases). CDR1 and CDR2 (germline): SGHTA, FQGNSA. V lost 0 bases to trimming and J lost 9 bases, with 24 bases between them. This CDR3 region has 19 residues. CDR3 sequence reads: CASSLADPGARALSSPLHF. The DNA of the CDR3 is TGTGCCAGCAGCTTAGCGGATCCAGGGGCCCGGGCTTTGAGTTCACCCCTCCACTTT.

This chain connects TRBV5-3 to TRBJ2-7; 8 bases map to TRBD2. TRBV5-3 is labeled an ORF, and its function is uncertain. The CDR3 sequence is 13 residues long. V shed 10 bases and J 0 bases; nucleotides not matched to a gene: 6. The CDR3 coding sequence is TGTGCCCGGGGGACTAGACCCTCCTACGAGCAGTACTTC. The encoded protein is CARGTRPSYEQYF.

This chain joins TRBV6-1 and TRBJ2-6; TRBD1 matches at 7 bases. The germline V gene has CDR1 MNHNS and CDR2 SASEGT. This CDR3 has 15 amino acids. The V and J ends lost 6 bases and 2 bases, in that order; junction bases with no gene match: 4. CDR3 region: CASRAGTAGANVLTF. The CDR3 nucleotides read TGTGCCAGCAGAGCCGGGACAGCTGGGGCCAACGTCCTGACTTTC.

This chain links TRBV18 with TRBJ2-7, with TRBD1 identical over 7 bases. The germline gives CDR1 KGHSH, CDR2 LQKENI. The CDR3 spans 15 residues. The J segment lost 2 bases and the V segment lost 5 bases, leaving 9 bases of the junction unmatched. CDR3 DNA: TGTGCCAGCTCAGACGGGACAGCTTTAACCTACGAGCAGTACTTC. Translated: CASSDGTALTYEQYF.

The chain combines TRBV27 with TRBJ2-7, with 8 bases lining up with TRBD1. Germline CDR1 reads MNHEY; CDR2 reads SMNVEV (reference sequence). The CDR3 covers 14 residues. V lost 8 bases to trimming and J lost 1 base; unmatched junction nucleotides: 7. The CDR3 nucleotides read TGTGCCAGCGCGGGGAGGACAGGGTCCTACGAGCAGTACTTC. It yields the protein CASAGRTGSYEQYF.

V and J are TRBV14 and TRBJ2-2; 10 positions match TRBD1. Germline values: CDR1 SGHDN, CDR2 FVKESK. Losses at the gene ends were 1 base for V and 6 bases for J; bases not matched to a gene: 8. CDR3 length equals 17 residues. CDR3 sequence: CASSQGTGGRLAGELFF. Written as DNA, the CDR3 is TGTGCCAGCAGCCAAGGGACAGGGGGGAGATTGGCCGGGGAGCTGTTTTTT.

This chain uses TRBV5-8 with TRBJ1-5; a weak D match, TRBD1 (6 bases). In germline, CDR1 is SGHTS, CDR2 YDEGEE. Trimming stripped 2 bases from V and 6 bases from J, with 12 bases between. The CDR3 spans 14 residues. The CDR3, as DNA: TGTGCCAGCAGCTTAATGGGGGCGGGTCAGCCCCAGCATTTT. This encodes CASSLMGAGQPQHF.

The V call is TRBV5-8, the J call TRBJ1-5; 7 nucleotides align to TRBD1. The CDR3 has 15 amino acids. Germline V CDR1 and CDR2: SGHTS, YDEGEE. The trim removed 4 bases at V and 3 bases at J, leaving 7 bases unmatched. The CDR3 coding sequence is TGTGCCAGCAGCACCGGGACAGACTTCAATCAGCCCCAGCATTTT. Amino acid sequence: CASSTGTDFNQPQHF.

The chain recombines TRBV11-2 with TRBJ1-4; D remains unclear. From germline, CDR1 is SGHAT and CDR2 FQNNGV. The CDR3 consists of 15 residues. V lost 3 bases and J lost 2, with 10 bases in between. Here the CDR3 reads CASSLRGPTNEKLFF. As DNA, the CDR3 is TGTGCCAGCAGCTTGAGAGGGCCCACTAATGAAAAACTGTTTTTT.

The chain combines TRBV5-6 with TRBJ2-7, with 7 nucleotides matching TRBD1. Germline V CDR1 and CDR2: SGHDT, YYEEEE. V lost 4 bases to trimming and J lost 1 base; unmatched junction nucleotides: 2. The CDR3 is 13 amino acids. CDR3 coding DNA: TGTGCCAGCAGCCCGGGACAGTCCTACGAGCAGTACTTC. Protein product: CASSPGQSYEQYF.

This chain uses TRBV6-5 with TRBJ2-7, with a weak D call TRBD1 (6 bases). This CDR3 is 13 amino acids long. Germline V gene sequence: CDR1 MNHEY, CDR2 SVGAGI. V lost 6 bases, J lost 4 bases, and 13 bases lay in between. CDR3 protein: CASSRDTEYEQYF. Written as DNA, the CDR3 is TGTGCCAGCAGCCGGGACACCGAATACGAGCAGTACTTC.